This T cell receptor (beta chain) derives from a study of cytotoxic CD8 clonotypes in ibrutinib-treated CLL. For the study at large: Of a cohort that held about a dozen relapsed/refractory and some 16 treatment-naive patients, 17 to 18 were IGHV unmutated.

Produced via immunoSEQ multiplex PCR; TCRdb's table is partial and in-frame only. The table records roughly 97,000 clones, more than 75% of them present only once. The length of the CDR3 is 15 residues. V was pared by 1 base and J by 0 bases, with 7 bases between. CDR1 is PRHDT, CDR2 FYEKMQ, per germline (reference sequence). As for this clone: Its antigen remains unknown.

Findings and caveats of the study: Clonality measured at baseline exceeded age-matched healthy donors, tracking circulating CD8+ T-cell counts.

This sequence joins TRBV13 and TRBJ2-1; the D is unclear. The source is a human donor with chronic lymphocytic leukemia. The sequencing here drew on PBMCs, taken after 12 months of ibrutinib treatment. This CDR3 reads CASSLEGSSYNEQFF. The CDR3 bases are TGTGCCAGCAGCTTAGAGGGTAGCTCCTACAATGAGCAGTTCTTC.